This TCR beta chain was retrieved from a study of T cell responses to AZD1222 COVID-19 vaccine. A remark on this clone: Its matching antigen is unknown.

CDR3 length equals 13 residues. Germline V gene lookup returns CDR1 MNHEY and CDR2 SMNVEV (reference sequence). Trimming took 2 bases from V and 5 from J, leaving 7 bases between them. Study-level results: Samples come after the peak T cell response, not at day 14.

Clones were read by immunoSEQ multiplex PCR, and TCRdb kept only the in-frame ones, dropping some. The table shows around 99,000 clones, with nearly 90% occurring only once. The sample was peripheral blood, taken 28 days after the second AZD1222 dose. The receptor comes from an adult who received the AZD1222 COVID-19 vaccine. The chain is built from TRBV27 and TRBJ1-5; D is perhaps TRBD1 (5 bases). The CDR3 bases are TGTGCCAGCAGTTTAGTGACAGATCAGCCCCAGCATTTT. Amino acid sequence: CASSLVTDQPQHF.